The T cell receptor (beta chain) under discussion was sequenced for a study of tumor and adjacent non-tumor tissue in lung cancer. As for the study in general: Patients comprised about a dozen adenocarcinoma, a couple of squamous cell carcinoma and 1 small cell lung cancer.

Concerning this clonotype: Its specificity is unknown. A clone one base away is much larger, so this may be a read error.

Overall study findings and caveats: Significantly higher TCR diversity was found in tumor than normal lung. Patients with more diverse tumor TCRs had worse survival.

The CDR3 loop spans 14 amino acids. The germline V gene has CDR1 SGHDT and CDR2 YYEEEE. RNA was extracted from bulk tissue without any cell sorting. The library came from three nested PCR rounds adapted from ARM-PCR protocols. TCRdb processed the multiplex PCR reads anew with MiXCR; each CDR3 protein has one entry. In the table there are more than 120,000 distinct CDR3 sequences, around 61% of which are singletons. The TCR was taken from a man in his 60s with small cell lung cancer. The V gene is TRBV5-6, the J gene TRBJ2-7, with D unclear. Sequencing used lung tumor tissue. The chain's CDR3 is CASSLVGRSYEPYF. CDR3 DNA: TGTGCCAGCAGCTTGGTAGGGCGGAGCTACGAGCCGTACTTC.